This T cell receptor beta chain was sequenced for a study of OX40 agonist ivuxolimab in advanced cancers. On the study more broadly: Those enrolled were 82.7% male, with a mean age of 60 years and ages from about 20 to 85. Study-wide results and limits: Among patients with partial responses at 0.1-3.0 mg/kg, clonal expansion was among the lowest. Expanded peripheral T-cell antigen specificity went undetermined.

Clones were sequenced by immunoSEQ multiplex PCR, and TCRdb holds only the in-frame ones, with some missing. In the table there are tens of thousands of clones, 86% of which are singletons. Germline CDR1 reads MNHNY; CDR2 reads SVGAGI (reference sequence). This CDR3 spans 15 amino acids. J gave up 4 bases and V 5 bases, and 8 bases lay outside the gene matches. On this clone itself: Its target is unknown.

This clonotype was sampled from an adult with an advanced solid tumor such as melanoma, head and neck, liver or kidney cancer. The sequencing used CD4+ or CD8+ T cells sorted from blood, collected in a trial of the OX40 agonist ivuxolimab. This rearrangement joins TRBV6-6 to TRBJ1-3; 7 bases align to TRBD1. The CDR3 loop is CASSRQGDVGNTIYF. DNA for the CDR3: TGTGCCAGCAGTAGACAGGGAGATGTCGGAAACACCATATATTTT.